This T cell receptor (beta chain) was profiled in a study of beta chain features in type 1 diabetes. Remarks on this clone: As yet, its antigen is unknown.

Whole-study results and caveats: Type 1 diabetes patients had moderately but significantly shorter TCRB CDR3s in all four CD4+ subsets.

Looked up from germline, CDR1 is SGHTA and CDR2 is FQGNSA. The CDR3 spans 15 residues. Trimming pared 5 bases from V and 0 bases from J, leaving 13 bases between. Every isolated RNA sample was fully reverse transcribed, so sequencing captured expressed TCRB transcripts. Clones were sequenced by immunoSEQ multiplex PCR, and TCRdb holds only the in-frame ones, with some missing. The data contain 400,000 or so clones, 10% to 15% of them singletons. Via CD45RO/CCR7/CD25/CD127/CD95/CD27, cells of the CD4+ naive, central memory, regulatory and stem cell-like memory subsets were sorted. The material sequenced was naive CD4+ T cells from blood. This sequence originates from a woman in her late teens or twenties with type 1 diabetes. This chain connects TRBV7-2 to TRBJ1-2; D not resolved. The CDR3 bases are TGTGCCAGCAGCCCCGAACAGAACTCTAACTATGGCTACACCTTC. It specifies CASSPEQNSNYGYTF.